This is a list of T cell receptor beta chains from one sample in a study of cytomegalovirus exposure and HLA in healthy donors. Profiling relied on immunoSEQ multiplex PCR, and the TCRdb table lists in-frame clones only, not all of them. This sample yields under 150,000 clones, of which roughly 84% are seen a single time; over 1.5% belongs to the top ten. The sequenced material came from PBMCs. These receptors originate from a boy younger than 18 in good health and CMV-seronegative. The CDR3 runs from the conserved cysteine through the conserved F or W. A D gene is named only where the DNA matches it firmly. Not every row has a clone size; where given, it reads once, few, many or a size class.

v_gene,j_gene,abundance,d_gene,CDR3aa,CDR3nt
TRBV6-1,TRBJ2-7,-,-,CASSDRYEQYF,TGTGCCAGCAGTGATCGTTACGAGCAGTACTTC
TRBV2,TRBJ1-2,-,-,CASSLSNADSYGYIF,TGTGCCAGCTCTCTCTCAAACGCGGACAGCTATGGCTACATCTTC
TRBV4-1,TRBJ2-7,-,-,CASSQEELGANYEQYF,TGCGCCAGCAGCCAAGAAGAGTTAGGGGCGAACTACGAGCAGTACTTC
TRBV29-1,TRBJ1-2,-,-,CSADTGTYGYTF,TGCAGCGCAGATACAGGGACCTATGGCTACACCTTC
TRBV5-1,TRBJ1-5,-,-,CASSFDRKVLINQPQHF,TGCGCCAGCAGCTTTGACAGAAAAGTCCTGATCAATCAGCCCCAGCATTTT
TRBV25-1,TRBJ2-1,-,-,CASSSQESSYNEQFF,TGTGCCAGCAGTTCTCAAGAGAGCTCCTACAATGAGCAGTTCTTC
TRBV30,TRBJ2-1,-,TRBD2,CAWSLTSGMNNEQFF,TGTGCCTGGAGCTTAACTAGCGGGATGAACAATGAGCAGTTCTTC
TRBV27,TRBJ2-7,-,-,CASSFGGREQYF,TGTGCCAGCAGTTTCGGGGGGCGGGAGCAGTACTTC
TRBV9,TRBJ2-3,-,-,CASSTARTDTQYF,TGTGCCAGCAGCACTGCCCGCACAGATACGCAGTATTTT
TRBV20-1,TRBJ1-2,-,-,CSASGENGYTF,TGCAGTGCTAGCGGGGAGAATGGCTACACCTTC
TRBV7-2,TRBJ2-1,-,-,CASSLVSRVNEQFF,TGTGCCAGCAGCTTAGTTTCCAGGGTTAATGAGCAGTTCTTC
TRBV29-1,TRBJ2-7,-,-,CSVVAGPSYEQYF,TGCAGCGTTGTGGCGGGACCCTCCTACGAGCAGTACTTC
TRBV6-5,TRBJ1-1,-,-,CASSAQPNTEAFF,TGTGCCAGCTCGGCACAGCCGAACACTGAAGCTTTCTTT
TRBV27,TRBJ1-1,-,-,CASSYQAVGGNTEAFF,TGTGCCAGCAGTTATCAAGCGGTCGGGGGGAACACTGAAGCTTTCTTT
TRBV2,TRBJ2-1,-,-,CASSGGPSNEQFF,TGTGCCAGCAGTGGGGGGCCTTCCAATGAGCAGTTCTTC
TRBV5-1,TRBJ2-2,-,TRBD2,CASSLIGATWLAGNTGELFF,TGCGCCAGCAGCTTAATCGGGGCGACCTGGCTAGCGGGGAACACCGGGGAGCTGTTTTTT
TRBV6-1,TRBJ2-3,-,TRBD2,CASSETLAGGLDTQYF,TGTGCCAGCAGTGAAACCCTAGCGGGAGGGTTGGATACGCAGTATTTT
TRBV7-2,TRBJ1-2,-,-,CASSVNPGNGYTF,TGTGCCAGCAGCGTAAATCCGGGAAATGGCTACACCTTC
TRBV4-1,TRBJ2-1,-,TRBD1,CASSRQGTGGFF,TGCGCCAGCAGCCGGCAAGGGACAGGGGGTTTCTTC
TRBV25-1,TRBJ2-7,-,TRBD1,CASSVGTGIRYEQYF,TGTGCCAGCAGTGTTGGGACAGGGATTCGCTACGAGCAGTACTTC
TRBV9,TRBJ2-1,-,-,CASSANNEQFF,TGTGCCAGCAGCGCCAACAATGAGCAGTTCTTC
TRBV19,TRBJ2-1,-,TRBD2,CASSNGKGLAGEQFF,TGTGCCAGTAGTAATGGGAAGGGACTAGCGGGGGAGCAGTTCTTC
TRBV5-1,TRBJ2-5,-,TRBD2,CASSLLPSGEQETQYF,TGCGCCAGCAGCTTGCTTCCTAGCGGGGAACAAGAGACCCAGTACTTC
TRBV29-1,TRBJ2-3,-,TRBD1,CSHDRGGDTQYF,TGCAGCCACGACAGGGGAGGTGATACGCAGTATTTT
TRBV7-6,TRBJ1-5,-,-,CASSLWAGGQPQHF,TGTGCCAGCAGCTTATGGGCAGGTGGGCAGCCCCAGCATTTT
TRBV7-3,TRBJ2-2,-,TRBD1,CASSYQGAGELFF,TGTGCCAGCAGCTACCAGGGGGCCGGGGAGCTGTTTTTT
TRBV27,TRBJ2-3,-,-,CASSLSNGGVTDTQYF,TGTGCCAGCAGTTTATCGAACGGCGGGGTTACAGATACGCAGTATTTT
TRBV21-1,TRBJ2-5,-,-,CASSNLLDRDQETQYF,TGTGCCAGCAGCAATCTGTTGGACAGGGACCAAGAGACCCAGTACTTC
TRBV15,TRBJ2-2,-,TRBD2,CATNSGTSMPGELFF,TGTGCCACCAACTCCGGGACTAGTATGCCCGGGGAGCTGTTTTTT
TRBV5-1,TRBJ1-6,-,TRBD1,CASRAGTDSPLHF,TGCGCCAGCAGGGCCGGGACAGATTCACCCCTCCACTTT
TRBV11-2,TRBJ2-1,-,TRBD2,CASTSGSYNEQFF,TGTGCCAGCACTAGCGGGAGCTACAATGAGCAGTTCTTC
TRBV6-5,TRBJ2-5,-,-,CASSYGSRSQETQYF,TGTGCCAGCAGTTATGGGTCCCGGAGCCAAGAGACCCAGTACTTC
TRBV11-3,TRBJ2-1,-,TRBD1,CASSQWAGGNYNEQFF,TGTGCCAGCAGCCAATGGGCAGGGGGTAACTACAATGAGCAGTTCTTC
TRBV9,TRBJ2-2,once,-,CASSPGGRDGGELFF,TGTGCCAGCAGCCCCGGGGGAAGGGATGGCGGGGAGCTGTTTTTT
TRBV19,TRBJ1-2,-,-,CASRSGVQYGYTF,TGTGCCAGTAGGTCCGGGGTCCAGTATGGCTACACCTTC
TRBV27,TRBJ2-1,-,TRBD2,CASSPVAGGEFF,TGTGCCAGCAGTCCCGTCGCGGGGGGGGAGTTCTTC
TRBV11-1,TRBJ2-1,-,TRBD1,CASSLGRGTGNNEQFF,TGTGCCAGCAGCTTAGGCCGCGGGACAGGAAACAATGAGCAGTTCTTC
TRBV5-4,TRBJ2-3,-,TRBD2,CASSLGGTSGSTDTQYF,TGTGCCAGCAGCTTGGGTGGGACTAGCGGGAGCACAGATACGCAGTATTTT
TRBV7-2,TRBJ2-3,-,TRBD1,CASSPQTGGWADTQYF,TGTGCCAGCAGCCCCCAGACAGGGGGCTGGGCAGATACGCAGTATTTT
TRBV13,TRBJ2-3,-,-,CASSLVRGSTDTQYF,TGTGCCAGCAGCTTGGTGAGGGGGAGCACAGATACGCAGTATTTT
TRBV28,TRBJ2-7,-,-,CASSLLVGWLGSSYEQYF,TGTGCCAGCAGTTTATTGGTTGGTTGGTTGGGGAGCTCCTACGAGCAGTACTTC
TRBV30,TRBJ2-1,-,-,CAWSGGTAYNEQFF,TGTGCCTGGAGCGGTGGTACGGCCTACAATGAGCAGTTCTTC
TRBV4-1,TRBJ2-1,once,-,CASSQGDEQFF,TGCGCCAGCAGCCAAGGAGATGAGCAGTTCTTC
TRBV7-2,TRBJ2-7,once,TRBD1,CASSLRQGRGQEQYF,TGTGCCAGCAGCTTACGACAGGGGCGCGGGCAGGAGCAGTACTTC
TRBV19,TRBJ2-1,-,TRBD2,CASSIDPRAAGLNNEQFF,TGTGCCAGTAGTATAGACCCCCGGGCAGCGGGGCTTAACAATGAGCAGTTCTTC
TRBV13,TRBJ1-1,-,-,CASSLNRAEAFF,TGTGCCAGCAGCTTAAACAGGGCTGAAGCTTTCTTT